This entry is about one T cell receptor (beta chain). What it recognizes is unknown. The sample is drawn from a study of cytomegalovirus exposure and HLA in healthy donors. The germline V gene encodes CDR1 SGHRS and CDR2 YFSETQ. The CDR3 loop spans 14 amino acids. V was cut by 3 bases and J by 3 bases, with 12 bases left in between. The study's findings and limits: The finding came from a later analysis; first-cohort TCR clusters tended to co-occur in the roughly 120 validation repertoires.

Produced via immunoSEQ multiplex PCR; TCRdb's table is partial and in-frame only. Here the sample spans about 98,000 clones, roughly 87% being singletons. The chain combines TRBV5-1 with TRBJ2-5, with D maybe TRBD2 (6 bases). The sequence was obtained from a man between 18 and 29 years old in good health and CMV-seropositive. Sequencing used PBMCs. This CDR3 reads CASSSQTGEETQYF. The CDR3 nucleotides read TGCGCCAGCAGCTCCCAGACGGGAGAAGAGACCCAGTACTTC.